Shown below are 25 T cell receptor beta chains from a single sample sequenced in a study of technical replicates of blood from a few donors. This table comes from immunoSEQ multiplex PCR, and its TCRdb copy is limited to in-frame clones, with some not included. The data hold 95,000 to 100,000 clones, with approximately 96% observed a single time. The sequencing input was T cells isolated from PBMCs. Every receptor here comes from a human donor in good health.

CDR3 residues: CASSVEETQYF. The CDR3 region has the DNA TGTGCCAGCAGTGTCGAGGAGACCCAGTACTTC. This chain connects TRBV2 to TRBJ2-5; D remains unclear. The germline V and J ends were trimmed by 4 bases and 5 bases, with 5 bases remaining between them. Germline CDR1 is SNHLY and CDR2 is FYNNEI. This CDR3 has 11 amino acids.

V gene TRBV10-2 combines with J gene TRBJ2-7, with D uncertain. Germline assignment: CDR1 WSHSY and CDR2 SAAADI. CDR3 length equals 12 residues. The CDR3, as DNA: TGCGCGGCGGCCCCTAACTCCTACGAGCAGTACTTC. Amino acid sequence: CAAAPNSYEQYF.

The chain links TRBV5-1 to TRBJ2-5; the D is unclear. CDR1 and CDR2 from the germline V gene are SGHRS and YFSETQ. CDR3 size: 16 residues. V lost 4 bases and J lost 1, with 17 bases in between. The CDR3 loop is CASSPGGGGTQETQYF. Written as DNA, the CDR3 is TGCGCCAGCAGCCCCGGTGGTGGCGGTACCCAAGAGACCCAGTACTTC. Using reference TRBV5-1 and TRBJ2-5 for the parts outside the CDR3, the full variable domain is KAGVTQTPRYLIKTRGQQVTLSCSPISGHRSVSWYQQTPGQGLQFLFEYFSETQRNKGNFPGRFSGRQFSNSRSEMNVSTLELGDSALYLCASSPGGGGTQETQYFGPGTRLLVL.

The gene calls are TRBV18 and TRBJ1-1, with 7 bases identical to TRBD1. Unmatched junction bases numbered 4, after V lost 8 bases and J lost 4 bases. The CDR3 has 12 residues. CDR1 is KGHSH and CDR2 is LQKENI in the germline V gene. CDR3 in amino acids: CASTRGSTEAFF. The CDR3 nucleotides are TGTGCCAGCACCAGGGGGTCCACTGAAGCTTTCTTT. The whole variable domain, filled in from reference TRBV18 and TRBJ1-1, reads NAGVMQNPRHLVRRRGQEARLRCSPMKGHSHVYWYRQLPEEGLKFMVYLQKENIIDESGMPKERFSAEFPKEGPSILRIQQVVRGDSAAYFCASTRGSTEAFFGQGTRLTVV.

The chain links TRBV12-5 to TRBJ2-2; 7 bases match TRBD2. CDR1 and CDR2 (germline): LGHNT, FRNRAP. The CDR3 consists of 16 residues. J gave up 8 bases and V 4 bases, and 13 bases lay outside the gene matches. In nucleotides, the CDR3 is TGTGCTAGTGGTTCACTTAGCGGGTACCTTTTTGGGGAGCTGTTTTTT. The encoded protein is CASGSLSGYLFGELFF. The full variable domain, in which reference TRBV12-5 and TRBJ2-2 provide the parts outside the CDR3, is DARVTQTPRHKVTEMGQEVTMRCQPILGHNTVFWYRQTMMQGLELLAYFRNRAPLDDSGMPKDRFSAEMPDATLATLKIQPSEPRDSAVYFCASGSLSGYLFGELFFGEGSRLTVL.

This clone has just a few counts. DNA of the CDR3: TGTGCCAGCAGTTTAGAATCAGATACGCAGTATTTT. It encodes CASSLESDTQYF. This chain uses TRBV2 with TRBJ2-3; the D is unclear. V shed 5 bases and J shed 4 bases, with 7 bases lying between them. The CDR3 runs to 12 residues. Germline V lookup: CDR1 SNHLY, CDR2 FYNNEI.

The chain employs TRBV6-5 and TRBJ2-1; 14 nucleotides agree with TRBD2. The CDR3 sequence is 16 residues long. The germline gives CDR1 MNHEY, CDR2 SVGAGI. V shed 1 base, J shed 8 bases, and the junction held 4 bases outside the gene matches. This CDR3 is CASSYYGLAGGDEQFF. In DNA form, the CDR3 reads TGTGCCAGCAGTTACTACGGACTAGCGGGAGGAGATGAGCAGTTCTTC.

This clone was observed a handful of times. The chain uses TRBV7-6 and TRBJ1-5; D is unresolved. V lost 0 bases to trimming and J lost 5 bases, with 8 bases between them. CDR3 length equals 14 residues. CDR1 is SGHVS and CDR2 is FNYEAQ in the germline V gene. CDR3 DNA sequence: TGTGCCAGCAGCTTAGCTGGGCTGGATCAGCCCCAGCATTTT. Translation gives CASSLAGLDQPQHF.

The chain has TRBV7-9 and TRBJ1-1; D ambiguous. The germline V and J ends were trimmed by 3 bases and 4 bases, with 12 bases remaining between them. Germline loops: CDR1 SEHNR, CDR2 FQNEAQ (reference sequence). This CDR3 is 14 amino acids long. The CDR3 DNA sequence: TGTGCCAGCAGCTTGACCGGGATGTCCACTGAAGCTTTCTTT. Translating gives CASSLTGMSTEAFF.

This chain uses TRBV20-1 with TRBJ2-1, with no clear D. The germline V gene encodes CDR1 DFQATT and CDR2 SNEGSKA (reference sequence). Trimming left V 6 bases short and J 8 bases short, with 11 bases between. CDR3 length equals 11 residues. The CDR3 nucleotides read TGCAGTGCAGATGACATCGATGAGCAGTTCTTC. Translation: CSADDIDEQFF.

This chain connects TRBV27 to TRBJ1-2, with D unclear. Trimming left V 0 bases short and J 8 bases short, with 13 bases between. The CDR3 is 14 amino acids. Germline CDR1 MNHEY, CDR2 SMNVEV (reference sequence). CDR3 residues: CASSLSPSVVGYTF. The CDR3, as DNA: TGTGCCAGCAGTTTATCGCCCTCGGTTGTGGGCTACACCTTC.

This clone was counted a single time. This chain connects TRBV11-2 to TRBJ2-7; possibly TRBD2 for D (5 bases). The V gene lost 1 base and the J gene lost 0 bases, with 10 bases spanning the gap. Germline-derived CDR1 and CDR2 are SGHAT and FQNNGV. The CDR3 runs to 15 residues. The CDR3 sequence: CASSLGTGSSYEQYF. CDR3 coding DNA: TGTGCCAGCAGCTTAGGAACGGGGAGCTCCTACGAGCAGTACTTC.

The chain uses TRBV30 and TRBJ2-7; D remains ambiguous. The V end lost 1 base, the J end lost 2 bases, and 12 bases lay between the germline ends. Germline assignment: CDR1 GTSNPN and CDR2 SVGIG (reference sequence). The CDR3 loop spans 14 amino acids. CDR3 nucleotides: TGTGCCTGGAGTGACGGCAGAACAGCCTACGAGCAGTACTTC. This sequence encodes CAWSDGRTAYEQYF.

The chain is built from TRBV7-9 and TRBJ2-7; 13 bases align to TRBD2. Germline-derived CDR1 and CDR2 are SEHNR and FQNEAQ (reference sequence). Trimming cost V 5 bases and J 3 bases; bases outside gene matches: 4. The CDR3 has 15 residues. CDR3 sequence: CASSKGLAGLYEQYF. CDR3 nucleotides: TGTGCCAGCAGCAAGGGACTAGCGGGACTCTACGAGCAGTACTTC.

The chain links TRBV19 to TRBJ1-2, with D perhaps TRBD1 (5 bases). CDR3 length: 13 residues. V shed 1 base and J shed 6 bases, with 9 bases lying between them. Germline V gives CDR1 LNHDA, CDR2 SQIVND (reference sequence). In nucleotides, the CDR3 is TGTGCCAGTAGTATAGGGACATCTAATGGCTACACCTTC. Translation gives CASSIGTSNGYTF. Combining the CDR3 with reference TRBV19 and TRBJ1-2 gives the whole variable domain DGGITQSPKYLFRKEGQNVTLSCEQNLNHDAMYWYRQDPGQGLRLIYYSQIVNDFQKGDIAEGYSVSREKKESFPLTVTSAQKNPTAFYLCASSIGTSNGYTFGSGTRLTVV.

The V gene is TRBV5-5, the J gene TRBJ1-3, with D unclear. The germline V gene has CDR1 SGHKS and CDR2 YYEKEE (reference sequence). Trimming shortened V by 3 bases and J by 4 bases, and 8 bases separated the two germline ends. The CDR3 has 13 amino acids. The CDR3 sequence: CASSWEPGNTIYF. DNA for the CDR3: TGTGCCAGCAGCTGGGAGCCGGGAAACACCATATATTTT.

The chain combines TRBV6-5 with TRBJ1-2; D remains ambiguous. The CDR3 has 14 amino acids. Germline-derived CDR1 and CDR2 are MNHEY and SVGAGI. Trimming pared 2 bases from V and 2 bases from J, leaving 9 bases between. The CDR3 reads CASSYLSHNYGYTF. The CDR3 bases are TGTGCCAGCAGTTACCTATCGCACAACTATGGCTACACCTTC.

The chain is built from TRBV28 and TRBJ2-1; 8 bases align to TRBD1. Trimming took 5 bases from V and 5 from J; bases not matched to a gene: 5. Germline CDR1 is MDHEN and CDR2 is SYDVKM. The CDR3 is 14 amino acids. The CDR3 nucleotides read TGTGCCAGCAGTGAGGGACAGGTGAACAATGAGCAGTTCTTC. Protein: CASSEGQVNNEQFF.

The chain links TRBV28 to TRBJ2-2; possible D gene TRBD2, 6 bases. The CDR3 consists of 15 residues. Germline V gene lookup returns CDR1 MDHEN and CDR2 SYDVKM. Trimming stripped 2 bases from V and 5 bases from J, with 12 bases between. DNA for the CDR3: TGTGCCAGCAGTTTACTGGGGGGTGGTACCGGGGAGCTGTTTTTT. Protein sequence: CASSLLGGGTGELFF.

The chain joins TRBV5-6 to TRBJ2-1; D is unclear. Germline values: CDR1 SGHDT, CDR2 YYEEEE. Trimming stripped 2 bases from V and 14 bases from J, with 17 bases between. The CDR3 extends over 13 amino acids. CDR3 sequence: CASSLSGLLEEFF. The DNA of the CDR3 is TGTGCCAGCAGCTTATCCGGGTTGCTAGAAGAGTTCTTC.

The chain recombines TRBV7-2 with TRBJ2-1, with no clear D. The CDR3 is 13 residues long. Trimming stripped 2 bases from V and 7 bases from J, with 9 bases between. Germline values: CDR1 SGHTA, CDR2 FQGNSA. This CDR3 is CASSLMWQNEQFF. The CDR3 DNA is TGTGCCAGCAGCTTAATGTGGCAGAATGAGCAGTTCTTC. The whole variable domain, remainder taken from reference TRBV7-2 and TRBJ2-1, is GAGVSQSPSNKVTEKGKDVELRCDPISGHTALYWYRQSLGQGLEFLIYFQGNSAPDKSGLPSDRFSAERTGGSVSTLTIQRTQQEDSAVYLCASSLMWQNEQFFGPGTRLTVL.

This chain joins TRBV5-6 and TRBJ2-5, with 8 nucleotides matching TRBD2. The CDR3 sequence is 15 residues long. V dropped 2 bases and J dropped 9; count of bases not matched to a gene: 12. Germline V gene data show CDR1 as SGHDT and CDR2 as YYEEEE. CDR3 loop: CASSFGGPAGVSQYF. The CDR3 coding sequence is TGTGCCAGCAGCTTCGGGGGACCAGCGGGAGTATCCCAGTACTTC. Full variable domain (rest looked up from reference TRBV5-6 and TRBJ2-5): DAGVTQSPTHLIKTRGQQVTLRCSPKSGHDTVSWYQQALGQGPQFIFQYYEEEERQRGNFPDRFSGHQFPNYSSELNVNALLLGDSALYLCASSFGGPAGVSQYFGPGTRLLVL.

The chain recombines TRBV2 with TRBJ1-4; D gene uncertain. Germline CDR1 is SNHLY and CDR2 is FYNNEI. Trimming removed 6 bases from V and 6 bases from J, with 23 bases in between. The CDR3 runs to 17 residues. The CDR3 is CASRITPGKPRDEKLFF. The CDR3, as DNA: TGTGCCAGCAGGATAACACCGGGAAAACCAAGGGATGAAAAACTGTTTTTT.

This chain uses TRBV18 with TRBJ2-6, with 11 bases that match TRBD1. From germline, CDR1 is KGHSH and CDR2 LQKENI. The CDR3 spans 17 residues. J gave up 0 bases and V 6 bases, and 4 bases lay outside the gene matches. The CDR3 here is CASSTGTGGSGANVLTF. The DNA of the CDR3 is TGTGCCAGCTCGACCGGGACAGGGGGCTCTGGGGCCAACGTCCTGACTTTC.

The chain joins TRBV19 to TRBJ1-5, with D unresolved. Trimming shortened V by 5 bases and J by 3 bases, and 32 bases separated the two germline ends. This CDR3 region has 21 residues. Germline V gene sequence: CDR1 LNHDA, CDR2 SQIVND (reference sequence). The CDR3 bases are TGTGCCAGTAGTTCCCGTATAGCGGGCACACTCCCCGGGTCCAACAATCAGCCCCAGCATTTT. Amino acids: CASSSRIAGTLPGSNNQPQHF.